This T cell receptor beta chain was recovered during a study of cytomegalovirus exposure and HLA in healthy donors. Study findings and constraints: While the bulk of TCR sequences proved rare, some public TCRs turned up in many donors. Presence/absence comparisons presumed near-even sequencing depth among donors. Reported findings show TCR beta sequences accurately forecast HLA-A and HLA-B alleles in most subjects. After further analysis at a later stage, 16,951 TCR beta sequences were associated with HLA alleles at 0.05 false discovery rate.

Comment on this clone: Its antigen is undetermined.

The primer mix had 60 Vbeta and 13 Jbeta primers. Repertoires were generated with immunoSEQ multiplex PCR, while TCRdb's copy carries only in-frame clones and drops some. The sample carries 200,000 to 250,000 clones, around 76% recorded once. This CDR3 region has 14 residues. The junction had 3 bases not matched to a gene; V was cut back by 2 bases and J by 4 bases. Germline-derived CDR1 and CDR2 are MGHRA and YSYEKL. Sequenced sample: PBMCs. V gene TRBV4-1 combines with J gene TRBJ2-5; 8 positions match TRBD1. The clonotype originates from a woman in her 40s in good health and CMV-seropositive. The CDR3 reads CASSQSDRGETQYF. The CDR3 DNA reads as TGCGCCAGCAGCCAAAGCGACAGGGGAGAGACCCAGTACTTC.